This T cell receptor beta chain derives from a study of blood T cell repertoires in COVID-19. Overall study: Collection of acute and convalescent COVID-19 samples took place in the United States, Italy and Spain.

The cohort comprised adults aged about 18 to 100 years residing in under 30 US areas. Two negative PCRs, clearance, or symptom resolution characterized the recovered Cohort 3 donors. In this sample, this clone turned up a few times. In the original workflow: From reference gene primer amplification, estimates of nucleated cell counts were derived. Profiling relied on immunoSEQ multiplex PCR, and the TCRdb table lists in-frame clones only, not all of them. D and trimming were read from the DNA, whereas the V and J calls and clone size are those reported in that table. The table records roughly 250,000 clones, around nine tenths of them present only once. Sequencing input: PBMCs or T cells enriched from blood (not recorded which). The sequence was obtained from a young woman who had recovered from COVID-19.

The CDR3 is CASSLYGRKHQPQHF. The CDR3 DNA reads as TGTGCCAGCAGTTTATATGGTAGAAAACATCAGCCCCAGCATTTT. The rearrangement uses TRBV28 and TRBJ1-5; the D is unclear. The V gene's germline CDR1 is MDHEN and CDR2 SYDVKM. Trimming stripped 1 base from V and 5 bases from J, with 12 bases between. This CDR3 contains 15 residues. Complete variable domain (other parts from reference TRBV28 and TRBJ1-5): DVKVTQSSRYLVKRTGEKVFLECVQDMDHENMFWYRQDPGLGLRLIYFSYDVKMKEKGDIPEGYSVSREKKERFSLILESASTNQTSMYLCASSLYGRKHQPQHFGDGTRLSIL.